This passage covers 22 T cell receptor beta chains from one sample sequenced in a study of blood T cell repertoires in COVID-19. TCRdb's copy holds only in-frame clones and misses some; the assay was immunoSEQ multiplex PCR. Here the sample spans roughly 100,000 clones, around 86% being singletons. The specimen was peripheral blood. These receptor sequences come from a man aged 50 or older with acute or convalescent COVID-19.

This chain links TRBV6-5 with TRBJ2-5; possible D gene TRBD2, 5 bases. The germline V gene encodes CDR1 MNHEY and CDR2 SVGAGI. Trimming shortened V by 2 bases and J by 5 bases, and 12 bases separated the two germline ends. This CDR3 has 14 amino acids. The CDR3 spells CASSYPGRRETQYF. In DNA form, the CDR3 reads TGTGCCAGCAGTTACCCGGGTAGGAGGGAGACCCAGTACTTC.

This sequence joins TRBV25-1 and TRBJ2-7; perhaps TRBD1 as D (6 bases). With 4 bases removed from V and 3 bases from J, the gap between germline ends came to 10 bases. The germline gives CDR1 MGHDK, CDR2 SYGVNS. The CDR3 sequence is 13 residues long. The CDR3 region is CASSVARGYEQYF. CDR3 nucleotide sequence: TGTGCCAGCAGTGTGGCCAGGGGCTACGAGCAGTACTTC.

The V call is TRBV10-2, the J call TRBJ1-6, with TRBD1 matching 7 bases. V was clipped by 3 bases and J by 9 bases; unmatched bases: 5. The germline V gene encodes CDR1 WSHSY and CDR2 SAAADI. The CDR3 covers 14 residues. The CDR3 here is CASSEGTVRSPLHF. CDR3 in DNA: TGCGCCAGCAGTGAAGGGACAGTGCGTTCACCCCTCCACTTT.

This clone is a singleton in its sample. V usage is TRBV6-6 and J usage is TRBJ2-1, with a weak D call TRBD2 (5 bases). Germline V gene data show CDR1 as MNHNY and CDR2 as SVGAGI (reference sequence). V lost 5 bases and J lost 0, with 5 bases in between. The CDR3 runs 13 residues. The CDR3 loop is CASSTSSYNEQFF. The CDR3 DNA sequence: TGTGCCAGCAGTACTAGCTCCTACAATGAGCAGTTCTTC.

The CDR3 nucleotides read TGTGCCAGCAGCTTAGAGGGGACAGCAAATCAGCCCCAGCATTTT. Protein: CASSLEGTANQPQHF. This chain links TRBV7-9 with TRBJ1-5; 7 bases align to TRBD1. The V segment lost 1 base and the J segment 4 bases; nucleotides outside the gene matches: 4. Germline V gene lookup returns CDR1 SEHNR and CDR2 FQNEAQ (reference sequence). The CDR3 runs to 15 residues.

V usage is TRBV30 and J usage is TRBJ1-2; no reliable D call. Germline CDR1 and CDR2: GTSNPN and SVGIG (reference sequence). The CDR3 extends over 13 amino acids. Trimming stripped 2 bases from V and 4 bases from J, with 11 bases between. The CDR3 sequence: CAWSRPPSYGYTF. The CDR3 DNA follows: TGTGCCTGGAGTCGTCCCCCGTCCTATGGCTACACCTTC.

V gene TRBV7-9 combines with J gene TRBJ2-7; the match to TRBD2 covers 7 bases. Unmatched junction bases numbered 12, after V lost 5 bases and J lost 2 bases. This CDR3 contains 16 residues. From germline, CDR1 is SEHNR and CDR2 FQNEAQ (reference sequence). The CDR3 region is CASSTGYGRAPYEQYF. For the CDR3, the DNA is TGTGCCAGCAGCACGGGATATGGGAGGGCCCCCTACGAGCAGTACTTC. The full variable domain, rest sourced from reference TRBV7-9 and TRBJ2-7, is DTGVSQNPRHKITKRGQNVTFRCDPISEHNRLYWYRQTLGQGPEFLTYFQNEAQLEKSRLLSDRFSAERPKGSFSTLEIQRTEQGDSAMYLCASSTGYGRAPYEQYFGPGTRLTVT.

The chain joins TRBV28 to TRBJ2-7, with TRBD1 identical over 7 bases. CDR1 and CDR2 (germline): MDHEN, SYDVKM. V lost 5 bases to trimming and J lost 0 bases; unmatched junction nucleotides: 4. The CDR3 spans 14 residues. The CDR3 region is CASSTDRLSYEQYF. The CDR3 bases are TGTGCCAGCAGTACGGACAGGCTCTCCTACGAGCAGTACTTC.

This sequence joins TRBV5-1 and TRBJ2-7; 9 bases align to TRBD2. This CDR3 contains 15 residues. Losses at the gene ends were 0 bases for V and 6 bases for J; bases not matched to a gene: 7. Germline CDR1 and CDR2: SGHRS and YFSETQ. This chain's CDR3 is CASSLVSGRSSEQYF. The CDR3 DNA sequence: TGCGCCAGCAGCTTGGTGAGCGGGAGGAGTTCCGAGCAGTACTTC.

V usage is TRBV5-1 and J usage is TRBJ2-5; 10 bases are shared with TRBD1. With V trimmed by 3 bases and J by 3 bases, 2 bases remained unmatched. The CDR3 runs to 14 residues. Germline V CDR1 and CDR2: SGHRS, YFSETQ. CDR3 DNA: TGCGCCAGCAGCTCTGGGACAGGGGAAGAGACCCAGTACTTC. Protein: CASSSGTGEETQYF. Drawing the rest from reference TRBV5-1 and TRBJ2-5, the complete variable domain is KAGVTQTPRYLIKTRGQQVTLSCSPISGHRSVSWYQQTPGQGLQFLFEYFSETQRNKGNFPGRFSGRQFSNSRSEMNVSTLELGDSALYLCASSSGTGEETQYFGPGTRLLVL.

This rearrangement joins TRBV6-4 to TRBJ2-1; TRBD1 is a possible D gene (6 bases). The V gene lost 4 bases and the J gene lost 0 bases, with 10 bases spanning the gap. This CDR3 is built from 15 residues. CDR1 MRHNA and CDR2 SNTAGT come from the germline V gene. The CDR3 coding sequence is TGTGCCAGCAGTGCTACAGGGAGCTCCTACAATGAGCAGTTCTTC. It codes for CASSATGSSYNEQFF.

The chain uses TRBV28 and TRBJ2-1; unclear D gene. Germline V CDR1 and CDR2: MDHEN, SYDVKM. The CDR3 has 12 residues. V was trimmed by 9 bases and J by 0 bases, leaving 6 bases between them. CDR3 region: CASHVSYNEQFF. The CDR3 nucleotides are TGTGCCAGTCATGTCTCCTACAATGAGCAGTTCTTC.

The V and J genes are TRBV30 and TRBJ2-7, with 8 bases that match TRBD1. Per germline, CDR1 GTSNPN and CDR2 SVGIG (reference sequence). V shed 2 bases, J shed 2 bases, and the junction held 5 bases outside the gene matches. The CDR3 contains 14 residues. CDR3 region: CAWSRTGPPYEQYF. For the CDR3, the DNA is TGTGCCTGGAGTAGGACAGGGCCCCCCTACGAGCAGTACTTC.

The chain combines TRBV7-6 with TRBJ2-3; TRBD2 aligns across 7 bases. The CDR3 is made up of 15 amino acids. Trimming took 5 bases from V and 0 from J; bases not matched to a gene: 5. Per the germline V gene, CDR1 is SGHVS and CDR2 is FNYEAQ. The CDR3 spells CASSRSGTSTDTQYF. CDR3 coding DNA: TGTGCCAGCAGCCGAAGCGGGACTAGCACAGATACGCAGTATTTT.

A few counts support this clone. The J gene is TRBJ2-7, the V gene TRBV10-1, with 7 bases that match TRBD1. The CDR3 is made up of 19 amino acids. From germline, CDR1 is WNHNN and CDR2 SYGVQD (reference sequence). V lost 4 bases and J lost 3; bases outside the gene matches: 21. The CDR3 DNA reads TGCGCCAGCAGTGCGGGTCGGGGAACCGGGACAGCCATCTACTACGAGCAGTACTTC. The encoded protein is CASSAGRGTGTAIYYEQYF.

The chain has TRBV18 and TRBJ2-7; D gene uncertain. The CDR3 has 12 residues. With 3 bases removed from V and 2 bases from J, the gap between germline ends came to 5 bases. Germline V gene data show CDR1 as KGHSH and CDR2 as LQKENI. The CDR3 is CASSPSTYEQYF. The CDR3 nucleotides read TGTGCCAGCTCACCCAGTACCTACGAGCAGTACTTC.

Of note for this clone: The sample carries other DNA sequences with the same CDR3. The genes are TRBV3-1 (or the pseudogene TRBV3-2) and TRBJ2-1, with D unresolved. Trimming stripped 3 bases from V and 8 bases from J, with 5 bases between. The CDR3 is 11 residues long. The V gene's germline CDR1 is LGHDT and CDR2 YNNKEL (reference sequence). CDR3 region: CASSQADEQFF. The CDR3 bases are TGTGCCAGCAGCCAGGCCGATGAGCAGTTCTTC.

The V call is TRBV4-1, the J call TRBJ1-1; 7 nucleotides line up with TRBD1. CDR3 size: 16 residues. The V gene end was trimmed by 1 base and the J gene end by 1 base; junction bases not matched to a gene: 6. Germline values: CDR1 MGHRA, CDR2 YSYEKL. The CDR3 is CASSQGTGGGNTEAFF. The CDR3 DNA reads as TGCGCCAGCAGCCAAGGGACAGGAGGGGGGAACACTGAAGCTTTCTTT.

The rearrangement uses TRBV19 and TRBJ2-5, with D possibly matching TRBD1 (5 bases). Germline V gene data show CDR1 as LNHDA and CDR2 as SQIVND (reference sequence). The CDR3 sequence is 15 residues long. V gave up 4 bases and J gave up 2 bases, with 14 bases separating them. The CDR3 loop reads CASSRGFGAQETQYF. CDR3 nucleotide sequence: TGTGCCAGTAGTAGAGGCTTTGGGGCTCAAGAGACCCAGTACTTC. The variable domain in full, with the rest retrieved from reference TRBV19 and TRBJ2-5, is DGGITQSPKYLFRKEGQNVTLSCEQNLNHDAMYWYRQDPGQGLRLIYYSQIVNDFQKGDIAEGYSVSREKKESFPLTVTSAQKNPTAFYLCASSRGFGAQETQYFGPGTRLLVL.

V and J are TRBV2 and TRBJ1-1; 7 bases are a match to TRBD1. With 1 base clipped from V and 8 bases from J, the junction kept 4 bases outside the gene matches. CDR3 size: 13 residues. Germline assignment: CDR1 SNHLY and CDR2 FYNNEI. CDR3 in amino acids: CASSEVDRQEAFF. The DNA of the CDR3 is TGTGCCAGCAGTGAAGTGGACAGGCAGGAAGCTTTCTTT.

The chain links TRBV5-1 to TRBJ2-6, with 7 bases that match TRBD2. The CDR3 length is 19 residues. The ends lost 4 bases at V and 2 bases at J; junction bases unmatched: 15. The germline CDR1 and CDR2 sequences are SGHRS and YFSETQ. The CDR3 nucleotides read TGCGCCAGCAGCCTCACCGGGGGAGGGAGAGGGGCTGGGGCCAACGTCCTGACTTTC. This sequence encodes CASSLTGGGRGAGANVLTF.

The V gene is TRBV4-1, the J gene TRBJ2-7; tentative D call: TRBD1 (6 bases). V gave up 0 bases and J gave up 4 bases, with 13 bases separating them. The CDR3 contains 15 residues. Germline CDR1 is MGHRA and CDR2 is YSYEKL. CDR3 protein: CASSQETGQHYEQYF. The CDR3 nucleotides read TGCGCCAGCAGCCAAGAAACAGGACAGCATTACGAGCAGTACTTC.